Sequencing of this T cell receptor (beta chain) was carried out in a study of OX40 agonist ivuxolimab in advanced cancers. Study-level points and caveats: In the expanded peripheral T cells, antigen specificity was never determined. Expanded clones were, on average, more numerous among CD8+ T cells than CD4+. Clonal expansion from baseline to week 6 occurred in both CD4+ and CD8+ T cells.

Germline V gene lookup returns CDR1 SEHNR and CDR2 FQNEAQ (reference sequence). The CDR3 consists of 13 residues. Trimming pared 9 bases from V and 2 bases from J, leaving 13 bases between. TCRdb's table, derived via immunoSEQ multiplex PCR, lists solely in-frame clones and lacks some. This table has about 59,000 clones, 87% appearing once. In regard to this clone: No antigen is known for it.

This TCR came from an adult with an advanced solid tumor such as melanoma, head and neck, liver or kidney cancer. This chain connects TRBV7-9 to TRBJ2-5, with D perhaps matching TRBD2 (6 bases). Sample: CD4+ or CD8+ T cells sorted from blood, taken in a trial of the OX40 agonist ivuxolimab. As DNA, the CDR3 is TGTGCCAGTCGCCCGGGAGTACAAGAGACCCAGTACTTC. Amino acid sequence: CASRPGVQETQYF.